The 3 T cell receptor beta chains given below trace back to one sample, sequenced in a study of CD8+CD57+ T cells in acquired aplastic anemia (dated by TCRdb to the late 2010s). For sequencing, an Illumina HiSeq 2000 was employed. Genomic DNA served as template for TCR beta VDJ combination and CDR3 sequence profiling. The public reads were run again by TCRdb, first through fastp at Q25 and then through MiXCR, and only productive beta chains were kept. Every distinct CDR3 protein forms one entry, paired with its most common genes and DNA. The sample table lists about 110,000 distinct CDR3 sequences, 40% to 65% of them with a count of one. 30% to 35% of the sample goes to the ten largest clones. The sequenced material came from sorted CD4+, CD8+, or CD8+CD57+ T cells (not recorded which) from PBMCs. All receptors come from a human donor in good health, serving as a control.

This clonotype was seen ten or more times. The chain employs TRBV11-2 and TRBJ1-1, with D perhaps matching TRBD1 (5 bases). Per germline, CDR1 SGHAT and CDR2 FQNNGV. There are 16 residues in the CDR3. With 5 bases removed from V and 1 base from J, the gap between germline ends came to 17 bases. In DNA form, the CDR3 reads TGTGCCAGCAGCGGAGATATTCCGGGGACGAACACTGAAGCTTTCTTT. Residues: CASSGDIPGTNTEAFF.

This clonotype came up many times. The rearrangement joins TRBV5-1 to TRBJ2-5, with 10 bases matching TRBD1. Per germline, CDR1 SGHRS and CDR2 YFSETQ. J gave up 0 bases and V 0 bases, and 11 bases lay outside the gene matches. This CDR3 comprises 19 residues. Written as DNA, the CDR3 is TGCGCCAGCAGCTTGGACACGGCCCCGGGACAGGGGTACCAAGAGACCCAGTACTTC. Translated, it gives CASSLDTAPGQGYQETQYF.

On this clonotype: The CDR3 does not close with the conserved phenylalanine or tryptophan, likely indicating a read error. The DNA is omitted, as the CDR3 cannot be located on it reliably, and the CDR3 follows TCRdb's listing. The J gene is TRBJ1-1, the V gene TRBV25-1; the table's D call of TRBD1 was not tested on the DNA. The germline gives CDR1 MGHDK, CDR2 SYGVNS. The CDR3 is 11 amino acids in total, end residues counted. The CDR3 is CASSERVTGGS.